A single sample is the source of the 8 T cell receptor beta chains below, sequenced in a study of long-term antiretroviral therapy in people with HIV. Sequencing relied on immunoSEQ assay v3.0, run at survey level. The assay was immunoSEQ multiplex PCR, and TCRdb's table has in-frame clones only and misses some. This table holds 7,000 to 9,000 clones, around three quarters found once. Sequencing used unsorted PBMCs, obtained 0.6 years before starting antiretroviral therapy. These receptor sequences come from a man aged 35 to 55 with HIV.

This chain links TRBV5-1 with TRBJ2-5; D is ambiguous. CDR1 is SGHRS, CDR2 YFSETQ, per germline. V lost 4 bases to trimming and J lost 9 bases, with 28 bases between them. This CDR3 is 17 amino acids long. CDR3 residues: CASSQPLDPVRGDPQYF. The CDR3, as DNA: TGCGCCAGCAGCCAACCGTTAGACCCAGTACGTGGCGACCCCCAGTACTTC. Full variable domain (missing parts from reference TRBV5-1 and TRBJ2-5): KAGVTQTPRYLIKTRGQQVTLSCSPISGHRSVSWYQQTPGQGLQFLFEYFSETQRNKGNFPGRFSGRQFSNSRSEMNVSTLELGDSALYLCASSQPLDPVRGDPQYFGPGTRLLVL.

The chain is built from TRBV4-1 and TRBJ2-3; 7 positions agree with TRBD2. CDR1 MGHRA and CDR2 YSYEKL come from the germline V gene. CDR3 length equals 13 residues. Unmatched junction bases numbered 3, after V lost 3 bases and J lost 6 bases. CDR3 region: CASSQGGSDTQYF. CDR3 nucleotides: TGCGCCAGCAGCCAGGGGGGGTCGGATACGCAGTATTTT.

This clone was seen only once. The chain is built from TRBV19 and TRBJ1-6, with TRBD1 matching 10 bases. The CDR3 is 15 amino acids. V was pared by 5 bases and J by 9 bases, with 7 bases of the junction left unmatched. Germline CDR1 and CDR2: LNHDA and SQIVND (reference sequence). DNA for the CDR3: TGTGCCAGTAGTCGGGCAGGACAGGGGGGTTCACCCCTCCACTTT. This sequence encodes CASSRAGQGGSPLHF.

The gene calls are TRBV11-2 and TRBJ2-7; D unresolved. V lost 5 bases, J lost 4 bases, and 12 bases lay in between. The germline V gene has CDR1 SGHAT and CDR2 FQNNGV. This CDR3 has 13 amino acids. The CDR3 DNA follows: TGTGCCAGCAGCAGATCCCAAGGATACGAGCAGTACTTC. Translation gives CASSRSQGYEQYF. Complete variable domain (other parts from reference TRBV11-2 and TRBJ2-7): EAGVAQSPRYKIIEKRQSVAFWCNPISGHATLYWYQQILGQGPKLLIQFQNNGVVDDSQLPKDRFSAERLKGVDSTLKIQPAKLEDSAVYLCASSRSQGYEQYFGPGTRLTVT.

This clone was detected only once. The V call is TRBV6-5, the J call TRBJ2-2; 8 bases are a match to TRBD1. The CDR3 sequence is 14 residues long. Germline V CDR1 and CDR2: MNHEY, SVGAGI. The J segment lost 6 bases and the V segment lost 5 bases, leaving 5 bases of the junction unmatched. CDR3 protein: CASSPPGQAGELFF. The CDR3 nucleotides are TGTGCCAGCAGTCCTCCGGGACAGGCCGGGGAGCTGTTTTTT.

The chain couples TRBV5-5 to TRBJ1-2; D is unclear. Trimming pared 0 bases from V and 0 bases from J, leaving 9 bases between. The CDR3 sequence is 15 residues long. Germline V lookup: CDR1 SGHKS, CDR2 YYEKEE (reference sequence). The CDR3, as DNA: TGTGCCAGCAGCTTGGGGACCGTAGCTAACTATGGCTACACCTTC. It specifies CASSLGTVANYGYTF.

The CDR3 DNA reads TGTGCCAGCAGCCGAGAACGTGCCTACGAGCAGTACTTC. Protein product: CASSRERAYEQYF. The chain combines TRBV7-9 with TRBJ2-7, with no clear D. V gave up 5 bases and J gave up 2 bases, with 10 bases separating them. Germline V gives CDR1 SEHNR, CDR2 FQNEAQ (reference sequence). The CDR3 loop spans 13 amino acids.

The chain combines TRBV5-1 with TRBJ1-4; 8 bases are a match to TRBD1. The CDR3 is made up of 15 amino acids. V gave up 7 bases and J gave up 3 bases; unmatched junction bases: 8. CDR1 is SGHRS, CDR2 YFSETQ, per germline. CDR3 sequence: CASAGTGGSNEKLFF. DNA for the CDR3: TGCGCCAGCGCGGGGACAGGCGGTTCTAATGAAAAACTGTTTTTT.